Listed below are T cell receptor beta chains from one sample, sequenced in a study of CD8+CD57+ T cells in acquired aplastic anemia. Each CDR3 protein is one row after TCRdb ran MiXCR on the reads. The table shows 310,000 or so distinct CDR3 sequences, with approximately 57% occurring only once. The sequencing sample was made of sorted CD4+, CD8+, or CD8+CD57+ T cells (not recorded which) from PBMCs. The receptors come from a human donor with aplastic anemia. CDR3s include the opening cysteine and the closing phenylalanine or tryptophan. Fields, in order: V gene, clone size, J gene, D gene, CDR3 DNA, CDR3 protein. A D gene is named only where the DNA matches it firmly. Size tells how often a clone was seen (once, few, many) or the class of an expanded clone, and some rows leave it out.

v_gene: TRBV9; abundance: few; j_gene: TRBJ2-7; d_gene: NA; CDR3nt: TGTGCCAGCAGCGACCGGGACAACGCCTACGAGCAGTACTTC; CDR3aa: CASSDRDNAYEQYF
v_gene: TRBV25-1; abundance: few; j_gene: TRBJ1-1; d_gene: NA; CDR3nt: TGTGCCAGCAGTGCCCCCCGGACGGGGAGTTACACTGAAGCTTTCTTT; CDR3aa: CASSAPRTGSYTEAFF
v_gene: TRBV27; abundance: NA; j_gene: TRBJ1-1; d_gene: TRBD1; CDR3nt: TGTGCCACCTACTCAGGGGGCACTGAAGCTTTCTTT; CDR3aa: CATYSGGTEAFF
v_gene: TRBV20-1; abundance: many; j_gene: TRBJ1-2; d_gene: NA; CDR3nt: TGCAGTGCTAGAGGCAGGGAAAACTATGGCTACACCTTC; CDR3aa: CSARGRENYGYTF
v_gene: TRBV7-2; abundance: NA; j_gene: TRBJ2-1; d_gene: NA; CDR3nt: TGTGCCAGCAGCTCCCAAGGGGCCGGCAGTGAGCAGTTCTTC; CDR3aa: CASSSQGAGSEQFF
v_gene: TRBV18; abundance: few; j_gene: TRBJ1-1; d_gene: NA; CDR3nt: TGTGCCAGCTCACCAGTTCAAGGGGGGCCTGAAGCTTTCTTT; CDR3aa: CASSPVQGGPEAFF
v_gene: TRBV15; abundance: once; j_gene: TRBJ1-4; d_gene: NA; CDR3nt: TGTGCCACCAGCAGAGAAGGGCAGGGCCCTGAAAAACTGTTTTTT; CDR3aa: CATSREGQGPEKLFF
v_gene: TRBV2; abundance: NA; j_gene: TRBJ2-1; d_gene: NA; CDR3nt: TGTGCCAGCAGTGAAGAGGCCAGCAGTTTATGGGATGAGCAGTTCTTC; CDR3aa: CASSEEASSLWDEQFF
v_gene: TRBV7-9; abundance: NA; j_gene: TRBJ1-2; d_gene: NA; CDR3nt: TGTGCCAGCAGCTCTTGGCGGGGGATTCGGACCTTC; CDR3aa: CASSSWRGIRTF
v_gene: TRBV25-1; abundance: NA; j_gene: TRBJ1-1; d_gene: TRBD1; CDR3nt: TGTGCCAGCGTTAGGACAGGCGCACCTGAAGCTTTCTTT; CDR3aa: CASVRTGAPEAFF
v_gene: TRBV4-1; abundance: NA; j_gene: TRBJ2-7; d_gene: NA; CDR3nt: TGCGCCAGCAGCCAAGTCATACCCTCCTACGAGCAGTACTTC; CDR3aa: CASSQVIPSYEQYF
v_gene: TRBV24-1; abundance: once; j_gene: TRBJ2-1; d_gene: TRBD1; CDR3nt: TGTGCCACCAGTGGCCCAAGGACAGGAGTCCGATTCAATGAGCAGTTCTTC; CDR3aa: CATSGPRTGVRFNEQFF
v_gene: TRBV7-9; abundance: few; j_gene: TRBJ2-7; d_gene: NA; CDR3nt: TGTGCCAGCAGCTCTACAGGGTGGTACGAGCAGTACTTC; CDR3aa: CASSSTGWYEQYF
v_gene: TRBV7-8; abundance: NA; j_gene: TRBJ2-2; d_gene: NA; CDR3nt: TGTGCCAGCATCGGTAGCGAGGACACCGGGGAGCTGTTTTTT; CDR3aa: CASIGSEDTGELFF
v_gene: TRBV7-8; abundance: many; j_gene: TRBJ1-6; d_gene: NA; CDR3nt: TGTGCCAGCAGCTTAGGCGGTAATTCACCCCTCCACTTT; CDR3aa: CASSLGGNSPLHF
v_gene: TRBV7-6; abundance: NA; j_gene: TRBJ1-1; d_gene: TRBD1; CDR3nt: TGTGCCAGCACCCCGTCGACAGGGGGCCACACTGAAGCTTTCTTT; CDR3aa: CASTPSTGGHTEAFF
v_gene: TRBV7-3; abundance: NA; j_gene: TRBJ2-1; d_gene: NA; CDR3nt: TGTGCCAGCGCCGAAGGGTCAGGCCCCTACAATGAGCAGTTCTTC; CDR3aa: CASAEGSGPYNEQFF
v_gene: TRBV5-1; abundance: NA; j_gene: TRBJ2-5; d_gene: NA; CDR3nt: TGTGCCAGCAGCGTCTCTTGGGGGCAAGAGACCCAGTACTTC; CDR3aa: CASSVSWGQETQYF
v_gene: TRBV5-6; abundance: once; j_gene: TRBJ2-3; d_gene: NA; CDR3nt: TGTGCCAGCAGCTTGGAATGGGCGGGGGCCATCACAGATACGCAGTATTTT; CDR3aa: CASSLEWAGAITDTQYF
v_gene: TRBV5-1; abundance: many; j_gene: TRBJ2-5; d_gene: TRBD2; CDR3nt: TGCGCCAGCAGCCTAACTAGCGGGGGGATCCAAGAGACCCAGTACTTC; CDR3aa: CASSLTSGGIQETQYF
v_gene: TRBV7-3; abundance: NA; j_gene: TRBJ2-1; d_gene: NA; CDR3nt: TGTGCCAGCAGCTTATCCCTCTCCTACAATGAGCAGTCCTTC; CDR3aa: CASSLSLSYNEQSF
v_gene: TRBV3-1; abundance: NA; j_gene: TRBJ1-5; d_gene: NA; CDR3nt: TGTGCCAGCAGCCAAGGGGGAGGCCCAAATAGCAATCAGCCCCAGCATTTT; CDR3aa: CASSQGGGPNSNQPQHF
v_gene: TRBV3-1; abundance: many; j_gene: TRBJ2-5; d_gene: NA; CDR3nt: TGTGCCAGCAGCCAAGATCGACGGGAAGAGACCCAGTACTTC; CDR3aa: CASSQDRREETQYF
v_gene: TRBV3-1; abundance: many; j_gene: TRBJ1-6; d_gene: NA; CDR3nt: TGTGCCAGCAGGGCCACAGGGAGCTCCTATAATTCACCCCTCCACTTT; CDR3aa: CASRATGSSYNSPLHF
v_gene: TRBV7-2; abundance: NA; j_gene: TRBJ1-2; d_gene: TRBD1; CDR3nt: TGTGCCAGCAGCTTCGTAGGACAGGCCCGTGGCTACACCTTC; CDR3aa: CASSFVGQARGYTF
v_gene: TRBV19; abundance: NA; j_gene: TRBJ1-5; d_gene: NA; CDR3nt: TGTGCCAGTCACGGGACGGAGAATCAGCCCCAGCATTTT; CDR3aa: CASHGTENQPQHF
v_gene: TRBV20-1; abundance: few; j_gene: TRBJ1-1; d_gene: NA; CDR3nt: TGCAGTGCTGGGACGGTCCTGAACACTGAAGCTTTCTTT; CDR3aa: CSAGTVLNTEAFF
v_gene: TRBV7-8; abundance: few; j_gene: TRBJ2-7; d_gene: NA; CDR3nt: TGTGCCAGCAGTCGGACCGACGAGCAGTACTTC; CDR3aa: CASSRTDEQYF
v_gene: TRBV7-3; abundance: NA; j_gene: TRBJ2-1; d_gene: NA; CDR3nt: TGTGCCAGCAGCCTAAGATCCACATACAGTGAGCAGTTCTTC; CDR3aa: CASSLRSTYSEQFF
v_gene: TRBV20-1; abundance: NA; j_gene: TRBJ2-5; d_gene: TRBD2; CDR3nt: TGCAGTGCTAGAGATGGGACTAGCGGGAGGGGGACCCAGTACTTC; CDR3aa: CSARDGTSGRGTQYF
v_gene: TRBV2; abundance: NA; j_gene: TRBJ1-5; d_gene: NA; CDR3nt: TGTGCCAGCAGTGGAGACGGGAATCAGCCCCAGCATTTT; CDR3aa: CASSGDGNQPQHF
v_gene: TRBV6-5; abundance: NA; j_gene: TRBJ1-1; d_gene: NA; CDR3nt: TGTGCCAGCACCCCCAGGGGTGGGGACACTGAAGCTTTCTTT; CDR3aa: CASTPRGGDTEAFF
v_gene: TRBV2; abundance: few; j_gene: TRBJ2-7; d_gene: TRBD1; CDR3nt: TGTGCCAGCAGCCCCGGACAGGAGTTGGACGAGCAGTACTTC; CDR3aa: CASSPGQELDEQYF
v_gene: TRBV3-1; abundance: many; j_gene: TRBJ2-3; d_gene: NA; CDR3nt: TGTGCCAGCAGCCTTCAGGCAGATACGCAGTATTTT; CDR3aa: CASSLQADTQYF